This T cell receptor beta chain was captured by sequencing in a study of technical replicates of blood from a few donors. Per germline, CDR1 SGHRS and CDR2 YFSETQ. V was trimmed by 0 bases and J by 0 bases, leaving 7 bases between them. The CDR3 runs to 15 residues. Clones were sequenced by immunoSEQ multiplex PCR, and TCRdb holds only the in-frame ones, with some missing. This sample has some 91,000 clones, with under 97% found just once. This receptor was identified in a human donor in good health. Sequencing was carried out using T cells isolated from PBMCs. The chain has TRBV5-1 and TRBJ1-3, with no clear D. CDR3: CASSLVPGSGNTIYF. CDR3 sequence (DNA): TGCGCCAGCAGCTTGGTTCCAGGCTCTGGAAACACCATATATTTT.